The entry that follows covers one T cell receptor delta chain sequence. This clone has more than one count but fewer than ten. It has no known antigen specificity. TCRdb pairs this DNA with a much larger clone's protein that differs at residue 12, likely a read error; the protein shown was translated from the DNA. Spanning cysteine to phenylalanine, the CDR3 consists of 19 amino acids. Only the CDR3 part of the read is kept: 57 bases, read in frame from the first base. V is reduced by 3 bases and J by 0 bases, leaving a spacing of 29 bases between them. CDR1 and CDR2 are read off the germline V gene (reference sequence) as TVYSNPD and GDNSRS. For bulk TCR repertoire analysis, Vgamma9/Vdelta2+ and Vdelta2-negative gammadelta T cell populations were flow-sorted out of peripheral blood mononuclear cells. The data belong to a study of γδ T cells in repeated Plasmodium falciparum infection (dated by TCRdb to the early 2020s). Concerning the study at large: Malian children exposed to intense seasonal malaria transmission were enrolled in the natural-infection arm and compared with Australian children matched for age and gender. The gammadelta TCR repertoires from Mali were analysed in two ways: cross-sectionally during periods with no transmission, and longitudinally across episodes of acute febrile malaria. A few malaria-naive U.S. adults underwent four controlled human malaria infections by bites from P. falciparum NF54-infected Anopheles stephensi mosquitoes over around 580 days. Controlled-infection subjects were sampled at baseline, immediately before selected infections, and 21 days after each infection. In the study, the shaping of the human gammadelta T cell repertoire by repeated Plasmodium falciparum infection was examined using natural infection in Mali and controlled human malaria infection. The investigation overall reported the following: Across time and infection, the Vgamma9/Vdelta2+ TCR repertoires showed a highly stable polyclonal makeup, with many TCRgamma sequences overlapping between individuals. Analysis of inter-individual variability in gammadelta T cell responses was limited by the small size of the controlled-infection cohort. Compared with the repertoires of Australian children, the Vdelta2-negative gammadelta TCR repertoires of Malian children appeared more clonally expanded, less diverse and less shared. The Malian cohort was drawn from a small rural village made up mostly of one ethnic group, which limits generalizability. In Vdelta2-negative gammadelta TCR repertoires, which were largely Vdelta1+, repeated controlled infections appeared to drive waves of new clonotype selection.

Library preparation was by multiplex PCR. The data were produced on an Illumina MiSeq. Both TCR gamma (TRG) and TCR delta (TRD) chains were sequenced from each sorted gammadelta T cell sample. Turning to the authors' computational methods: Clonotype tree plots, accumulated frequency of the top 20 clonotypes, diversity index (DI) and D75 metrics were included in the repertoire analyses. TCRdb called clones from the public reads with CATT, and repeated DNA sequences were later combined into one row. Here the V and J calls rest on TCRdb's processing, not on the authors' analysis. The sample data list around 52,000 delta-chain clones, and around 1.7% of these were observed just once. Around 16% of the sample is taken by the ten largest.

The clonotype was recovered from a pool of human donors (malaria-infected and uninfected, not separated). Material: gamma-delta T cells from blood. This sequence uses TRDV3 and TRDJ1; a confident D gene designation cannot be given. The J gene is not listed in TCRdb, so it was assigned here from a DNA match to germline. The CDR3 protein is CALSLRRYDHVRYTDKLIF. The nucleotides read TGTGCCTTGAGCTTGCGTAGGTACGACCACGTCCGGTACACCGATAAACTCATCTTT.